A selection of T cell receptor beta chains follows, all from one sample in a study of PD-1 blockade in mismatch repair-deficient tumors. Sequencing used immunoSEQ multiplex PCR; TCRdb keeps in-frame clones, though not all of them. The table has more than 90,000 clones, about 83% seen once; the top ten hold approximately 5%. The sample in question was peripheral blood, obtained about 60 weeks after starting pembrolizumab. The origin of the receptors is an adult with mismatch repair-deficient cancer. Both conserved end residues are part of each CDR3. The D gene is left open where the match is weak. For some rows the clone size is stated as once, few or many, or as a class when expanded; others skip it.

DNA	CDR3	size	J	V	D
TGTGCCAGCAGCTTAGGACGGGCTAGTTTCACCGGGGAGCTGTTTTTT	CASSLGRASFTGELFF	few	TRBJ2-2	TRBV11-3	.
TGTGCCAGCAGTTTATATGGGACAGGGGGAGAAAAACTGTTTTTT	CASSLYGTGGEKLFF	.	TRBJ1-4	TRBV27	TRBD1
TGTGCCAGCAGCTCCTGGACAGGGGGTACAGATACGCAGTATTTT	CASSSWTGGTDTQYF	.	TRBJ2-3	TRBV7-6	TRBD1
TGCGCCAGCAGCGGCCGGACAGGATCTCCCGGCTACACCTTC	CASSGRTGSPGYTF	once	TRBJ1-2	TRBV5-1	TRBD1
TGTGCCAGCAGCGTAGACGGGTCTCGCGAGCAGTACTTC	CASSVDGSREQYF	.	TRBJ2-7	TRBV9	.
TGCGCCAGCAGCGGTGGAAACACCATATATTTT	CASSGGNTIYF	.	TRBJ1-3	TRBV5-1	.
TGTGCCAGCAGCCCGGCTAGCTCCTACAATGAGCAGTTCTTC	CASSPASSYNEQFF	.	TRBJ2-1	TRBV7-2	.
TGTGCCAGCAGAAAAACTCTAGCGGGAGTGGTCAATGAGCAGTTCTTC	CASRKTLAGVVNEQFF	once	TRBJ2-1	TRBV27	TRBD2
TGCGCCAGCAGCCCCGGGACACAAACTGAAGCTTTCTTT	CASSPGTQTEAFF	.	TRBJ1-1	TRBV5-1	.
TGTGCCAGCAGTGTTCACTACAATGAGCAGTTCTTC	CASSVHYNEQFF	.	TRBJ2-1	TRBV2	.
TGTGCCAGCTCACTCGGGACCGGGAACACTGAAGCTTTCTTT	CASSLGTGNTEAFF	few	TRBJ1-1	TRBV18	.